The 13 T cell receptor beta chains presented below share a single source sample, sequenced in a study of blood T cell repertoires in COVID-19. The assay was immunoSEQ multiplex PCR, and TCRdb's table has in-frame clones only and misses some. The sample shows 150,000 to 200,000 clones, about 80% of them seen only once. Sequenced material: PBMCs or T cells enriched from blood (not recorded which). The receptors here all came from a woman aged 60-75 years with acute COVID-19.

The J gene is TRBJ2-5, the V gene TRBV19; TRBD2 matches at 10 bases. The CDR3 runs 15 residues. Trimming at V came to 3 bases and at J to 2 bases, leaving 3 bases not matched to a gene. The germline V gene encodes CDR1 LNHDA and CDR2 SQIVND (reference sequence). CDR3 sequence: CASSIGLAAQETQYF. CDR3 DNA: TGTGCCAGTAGTATCGGACTAGCGGCACAAGAGACCCAGTACTTC.

This chain joins TRBV9 and TRBJ2-2; TRBD1 agrees at 7 bases. CDR3 length: 15 residues. V was clipped by 1 base and J by 3 bases; unmatched bases: 3. Germline V gene data show CDR1 as SGDLS and CDR2 as YYNGEE. The CDR3: CASSVLTGDTGELFF. The CDR3 region has the DNA TGTGCCAGCAGCGTATTAACAGGGGACACCGGGGAGCTGTTTTTT.

By share, this clone ranks as medium-sized. The gene calls are TRBV5-6 and TRBJ2-7; a possible D gene is TRBD1 (5 bases). This CDR3 contains 17 residues. Between the trimmed V and J ends, which lost 3 bases and 5 bases, there was a span of 24 bases. Germline lookup yields CDR1 SGHDT and CDR2 YYEEEE. The CDR3 DNA is TGTGCCAGCAGCTATATTTCAGGGCGTTATGTTTGGGACGAGCAGTACGTC. It specifies CASSYISGRYVWDEQYV.

This clone has a handful of counts. V is TRBV9 and J is TRBJ1-4; unclear D gene. The germline gives CDR1 SGDLS, CDR2 YYNGEE. V lost 3 bases and J 0 bases, leaving 9 bases between the germline ends. The length of the CDR3 is 15 residues. CDR3 amino acids: CASSANPATNEKLFF. CDR3 sequence (DNA): TGTGCCAGCAGCGCTAATCCTGCAACTAATGAAAAACTGTTTTTT.

The genes are TRBV3-1 (or the pseudogene TRBV3-2) and TRBJ2-4; TRBD2 agrees at 11 bases. Per the germline V gene, CDR1 is LGHDT and CDR2 is YNNKEL (reference sequence). The CDR3 contains 16 residues. J was trimmed by 12 bases and V by 1 base; bases with no gene match: 11. The CDR3 spells CASSQGRLAGGGDQYF. The DNA of the CDR3 is TGTGCCAGCAGCCAAGGCAGGTTAGCGGGAGGGGGGGATCAGTACTTC.

The chain has TRBV27 and TRBJ1-6; no clear D gene. This CDR3 has 14 residues. From germline, CDR1 is MNHEY and CDR2 SMNVEV (reference sequence). Trimming took 5 bases from V and 0 from J, leaving 5 bases between them. The DNA for the CDR3 is TGTGCCAGCAGTGTGAGCTCCTATAATTCACCCCTCCACTTT. Amino acids: CASSVSSYNSPLHF.

This chain connects TRBV4-2 to TRBJ1-5; perhaps TRBD1 as D (6 bases). The V end lost 0 bases, the J end lost 2 bases, and 14 bases lay between the germline ends. The CDR3 is made up of 17 amino acids. Germline loops: CDR1 LGHNA, CDR2 YNFKEQ. CDR3: CASSQEARGRGNQPQHF. The CDR3 coding sequence is TGTGCCAGCAGCCAAGAGGCCAGGGGTAGGGGCAATCAGCCCCAGCATTTT.

The chain has TRBV18 and TRBJ2-1, with a weak D call TRBD2 (5 bases). Germline V gene data show CDR1 as KGHSH and CDR2 as LQKENI. CDR3 size: 15 residues. V was trimmed by 6 bases and J by 0 bases, leaving 12 bases between them. CDR3: CASSDRRASYNEQFF. Here the CDR3 DNA reads TGTGCCAGCTCGGATAGGCGGGCCTCCTACAATGAGCAGTTCTTC. The full variable domain, in which reference TRBV18 and TRBJ2-1 provide the parts outside the CDR3, is NAGVMQNPRHLVRRRGQEARLRCSPMKGHSHVYWYRQLPEEGLKFMVYLQKENIIDESGMPKERFSAEFPKEGPSILRIQQVVRGDSAAYFCASSDRRASYNEQFFGPGTRLTVL.

The V and J genes are TRBV30 and TRBJ1-6; 7 nucleotides agree with TRBD1. The junction had 8 bases not matched to a gene; V was cut back by 5 bases and J by 7 bases. The germline gives CDR1 GTSNPN, CDR2 SVGIG (reference sequence). The CDR3 has 14 residues. The CDR3 spells CAWDPGTANSPLHF. CDR3 nucleotides: TGTGCCTGGGACCCCGGGACAGCGAATTCACCCCTCCACTTT.

This chain uses TRBV3-1 (or the pseudogene TRBV3-2) with TRBJ1-6; D remains ambiguous. V lost 3 bases, J lost 8 bases, and 14 bases lay in between. Germline CDR1 and CDR2: LGHDT and YNNKEL (reference sequence). CDR3 length: 15 residues. CDR3 nucleotides: TGTGCCAGCAGCCACGCGTCGGGGAGGGATTCACCCCTCCACTTT. Residues: CASSHASGRDSPLHF.

V gene TRBV7-2 combines with J gene TRBJ2-5; 11 bases match TRBD2. Trimming at V came to 8 bases and at J to 5 bases, leaving 7 bases not matched to a gene. In germline, CDR1 is SGHTA, CDR2 FQGNSA. This CDR3 contains 14 residues. The CDR3 sequence is CASGFSGGAETQYF. CDR3 sequence (DNA): TGTGCCAGCGGATTTAGCGGGGGGGCGGAGACCCAGTACTTC.

This chain uses TRBV11-2 with TRBJ1-1, with D possibly being TRBD1 (5 bases). The CDR3 runs 15 residues. The V and J ends lost 5 bases and 10 bases respectively, with 23 bases between them. CDR1 and CDR2 (germline): SGHAT, FQNNGV. CDR3 sequence (DNA): TGTGCCAGCAGCCCGAGAGGCTCTACCCCCGGGGGAGCTTTCTTT. Its translation is CASSPRGSTPGGAFF.

V is TRBV6-4 and J is TRBJ2-1; 8 bases are a match to TRBD2. J was trimmed by 6 bases and V by 3 bases; bases with no gene match: 4. CDR1 and CDR2 from the germline V gene are MRHNA and SNTAGT. CDR3 size: 14 residues. CDR3 amino acids: CASSETGGPNEQFF. DNA of the CDR3: TGTGCCAGCAGTGAAACGGGAGGGCCCAATGAGCAGTTCTTC.